The 21 T cell receptor beta chains presented below share a single source sample, sequenced in a study of cytomegalovirus exposure and HLA in healthy donors. The PCR was carried out with 60 Vbeta primers and 13 Jbeta primers. Sequencing was performed with immunoSEQ multiplex PCR; in TCRdb, only in-frame clones are kept and a portion is missing. The data show over 100,000 clones, about 79% seen once. Material: PBMCs. These receptor sequences come from a man between 60 and 70 years old in good health and CMV-seropositive.

The chain joins TRBV27 to TRBJ2-5; D might be TRBD1 (5 bases). The J call may be faulty, since TRBJ2-7 better matches the DNA end. CDR3 size: 15 residues. Germline V gives CDR1 MNHEY, CDR2 SMNVEV (reference sequence). The CDR3 region is CASSLMAGFIDEQYF. The CDR3, as DNA: TGTGCCAGCAGTTTAATGGCAGGGTTTATCGACGAGCAGTACTTC.

This chain links TRBV2 with TRBJ1-1; D unclear. From germline, CDR1 is SNHLY and CDR2 FYNNEI. V was shortened by 1 base and J by 4 bases, with 16 bases between the two germline ends. The CDR3 is 16 amino acids. CDR3 DNA: TGTGCCAGCAGTGAAGAGGAGGGCACGAGCGGCACTGAAGCTTTCTTT. Translation: CASSEEEGTSGTEAFF. The full variable domain, rest sourced from reference TRBV2 and TRBJ1-1, is EPEVTQTPSHQVTQMGQEVILRCVPISNHLYFYWYRQILGQKVEFLVSFYNNEISEKSEIFDDQFSVERPDGSNFTLKIRSTKLEDSAMYFCASSEEEGTSGTEAFFGQGTRLTVV.

The chain uses TRBV7-9 and TRBJ2-3; tentatively, D is TRBD1 (5 bases). Germline-derived CDR1 and CDR2 are SEHNR and FQNEAQ (reference sequence). The CDR3 covers 13 residues. V lost 4 bases and J lost 1, with 6 bases in between. The CDR3 loop is CASSWGGTDTQYF. The CDR3 bases are TGTGCCAGCAGCTGGGGCGGCACAGATACGCAGTATTTT.

The V gene is TRBV5-8, the J gene TRBJ1-1, with D tentatively TRBD1 (6 bases). The ends were cut back, 0 bases at V and 11 bases at J, with 17 bases in the middle. Germline V gene data show CDR1 as SGHTS and CDR2 as YDEGEE. This CDR3 has 14 amino acids. The CDR3 region is CASSLGDRPRGAFF. The CDR3 coding sequence is TGTGCCAGCAGCTTGGGAGACAGGCCGCGGGGGGCTTTCTTT.

This CDR3 is CASSLVGAVNTEAFF. CDR3 in DNA: TGTGCCAGCAGCTTAGTAGGGGCCGTGAACACTGAAGCTTTCTTT. This sequence joins TRBV5-8 and TRBJ1-1; D is perhaps TRBD1 (5 bases). This CDR3 has 15 amino acids. The V end was cut by 2 bases, the J end by 0 bases, with 11 bases between. Germline V lookup: CDR1 SGHTS, CDR2 YDEGEE. Drawing the rest from reference TRBV5-8 and TRBJ1-1, the complete variable domain is EAGVTQSPTHLIKTRGQQATLRCSPISGHTSVYWYQQALGLGLQFLLWYDEGEERNRGNFPPRFSGRQFPNYSSELNVNALELEDSALYLCASSLVGAVNTEAFFGQGTRLTVV.

The V and J genes are TRBV7-2 and TRBJ2-5, with D possibly being TRBD1 (5 bases). Trimming removed 1 base at V and 3 bases at J, with 9 bases between. Germline lookup yields CDR1 SGHTA and CDR2 FQGNSA. The CDR3 runs to 14 residues. As DNA, the CDR3 is TGTGCCAGCAGCTTAGTTCACAGGAAAGAGACCCAGTACTTC. It translates to CASSLVHRKETQYF.

J is TRBJ1-1 and V is TRBV4-2; D gene unclear. Germline V lookup: CDR1 LGHNA, CDR2 YNFKEQ. CDR3 length: 15 residues. V lost 0 bases to trimming and J lost 5 bases, with 13 bases between them. The CDR3 loop reads CASSQEVAGRTEAFF. The CDR3 DNA reads as TGTGCCAGCAGCCAAGAGGTTGCGGGCCGGACTGAAGCTTTCTTT.

This clone was counted once. V is TRBV7-2 and J is TRBJ2-3; 13 bases line up with TRBD2. This CDR3 has 19 amino acids. Germline CDR1 reads SGHTA; CDR2 reads FQGNSA. Germline trimming cut 5 bases from V and 6 bases from J; bases unmatched to any gene: 17. Written as DNA, the CDR3 is TGTGCCAGCAGCCCCCTGGGTCCGACTAGCGGGGGGTTCAGGGATACGCAGTATTTT. Translation gives CASSPLGPTSGGFRDTQYF.

The chain joins TRBV7-2 to TRBJ2-3; 9 positions match TRBD1. The CDR3 runs to 16 residues. V trimming: 1 base; J trimming: 2 bases; junction bases outside the gene matches: 4. Germline V gene data show CDR1 as SGHTA and CDR2 as FQGNSA. CDR3 sequence (DNA): TGTGCCAGCAGCTTAGTGGGGACAGGGCTCACAGATACGCAGTATTTT. Residues: CASSLVGTGLTDTQYF.

The chain combines TRBV7-2 with TRBJ2-3; TRBD2 matches 7 bases. The CDR3 covers 14 residues. Trimming removed 5 bases from V and 3 bases from J; junction bases left unmatched: 5. Germline loops: CDR1 SGHTA, CDR2 FQGNSA. Here the CDR3 DNA reads TGTGCCAGCAGCGTCAGCGGGGAGACAGATACGCAGTATTTT. Translation: CASSVSGETDTQYF.

The rearrangement joins TRBV18 to TRBJ1-1; 9 nucleotides agree with TRBD1. The CDR3 has 15 residues. V was clipped by 4 bases and J by 3 bases; unmatched bases: 6. Germline lookup yields CDR1 KGHSH and CDR2 LQKENI. CDR3 region: CASSLNDRGDTEAFF. DNA of the CDR3: TGTGCCAGCTCACTAAATGACAGGGGGGACACTGAAGCTTTCTTT.

The rearrangement links TRBV6-5 to TRBJ2-5; possibly TRBD2 for D (5 bases). The germline V gene has CDR1 MNHEY and CDR2 SVGAGI. V lost 5 bases and J lost 5, with 15 bases in between. CDR3 length equals 14 residues. The CDR3: CASSRVGERETQYF. DNA of the CDR3: TGTGCCAGCAGTCGAGTCGGGGAGAGGGAGACCCAGTACTTC.

The chain joins TRBV28 to TRBJ1-1; D is perhaps TRBD1 (6 bases). CDR3 length: 15 amino acids. The V gene's germline CDR1 is MDHEN and CDR2 SYDVKM. The V end was cut by 6 bases, the J end by 4 bases, with 18 bases between. In DNA, the CDR3 is TGTGCCAGCAGCTCTCCATCACAGGGTCTCACTGAAGCTTTCTTT. It codes for CASSSPSQGLTEAFF.

This sequence joins TRBV10-2 and TRBJ2-1, with 7 positions matching TRBD2. This CDR3 is 14 amino acids long. Germline V gene lookup returns CDR1 WSHSY and CDR2 SAAADI. V lost 10 bases, J lost 8 bases, and 14 bases stayed unmatched. CDR3 sequence reads: CAISWGGESDEQFF. In DNA, the CDR3 is TGCGCCATCTCCTGGGGGGGAGAGAGCGATGAGCAGTTCTTC.

The chain carries TRBV7-2 and TRBJ2-7; the D is unclear. Germline values: CDR1 SGHTA, CDR2 FQGNSA. The CDR3 extends over 11 amino acids. V lost 2 bases and J lost 7, with 6 bases in between. CDR3 in amino acids: CASSLMREQYF. As DNA, the CDR3 is TGTGCCAGCAGCTTAATGAGGGAGCAGTACTTC.

The chain employs TRBV5-4 and TRBJ1-1; D is uncertain. Germline V gene sequence: CDR1 SGHNT, CDR2 YYREEE (reference sequence). The CDR3 has 14 residues. V lost 4 bases, J lost 3 bases, and 13 bases lay in between. CDR3 sequence: CASSRPFPDTEAFF. In nucleotides, the CDR3 is TGTGCCAGCAGCCGTCCCTTCCCGGACACTGAAGCTTTCTTT.

The V gene is TRBV7-2, the J gene TRBJ2-4; perhaps TRBD2 as D (6 bases). Deletions cut 1 base from V and 3 bases from J, with 16 bases between. Per germline, CDR1 SGHTA and CDR2 FQGNSA. The CDR3 consists of 17 residues. The CDR3, as DNA: TGTGCCAGCAGCTTAGAAGGAGGGTCTCATATCAAAAACATTCAGTACTTC. It yields the protein CASSLEGGSHIKNIQYF.

The gene calls are TRBV4-2 and TRBJ2-2; D is possibly TRBD2 (7 bases). Trimming removed 4 bases from V and 4 bases from J, with 19 bases in between. This CDR3 spans 17 amino acids. In germline, CDR1 is LGHNA, CDR2 YNFKEQ. DNA of the CDR3: TGTGCCAGCAGCCCCGCTCGCGGGGGCCTCAGCACCGGGGAGCTGTTTTTT. Translated, it gives CASSPARGGLSTGELFF.

The CDR3 DNA is TGTGCCAGCAGTTTTGGGAACAGGGGTCAAGAGACCCAGTACTTC. This sequence encodes CASSFGNRGQETQYF. This chain links TRBV27 with TRBJ2-5; TRBD1 agrees at 7 bases. The V gene end was trimmed by 3 bases and the J gene end by 2 bases; junction bases not matched to a gene: 6. CDR3 size: 15 residues. Germline lookup yields CDR1 MNHEY and CDR2 SMNVEV (reference sequence).

This rearrangement joins TRBV5-1 to TRBJ2-3; TRBD2 matches 12 bases. This CDR3 comprises 16 residues. Trimming removed 4 bases from V and 3 bases from J; junction bases left unmatched: 6. Germline loops: CDR1 SGHRS, CDR2 YFSETQ. The CDR3 sequence: CASSILAGGPTDTQYF. The DNA for the CDR3 is TGCGCCAGCAGCATCCTAGCGGGGGGGCCAACAGATACGCAGTATTTT.

The V gene is TRBV5-1, the J gene TRBJ1-4; 12 positions match TRBD1. The V segment lost 0 bases and the J segment 6 bases; nucleotides outside the gene matches: 0. Germline V gene data show CDR1 as SGHRS and CDR2 as YFSETQ. The length of the CDR3 is 15 residues. CDR3 DNA: TGCGCCAGCAGCTTGGGGGACAGGGGGCATGAAAAACTGTTTTTT. This translates into CASSLGDRGHEKLFF.